Following are 9 T cell receptor beta chains from one sample sequenced in a study of Ad26.COV2.S vaccination and SARS-CoV-2 variants. Using immunoSEQ multiplex PCR, the repertoire was profiled, and TCRdb retains in-frame clones only, with some absent. Among about 450,000 clones listed, roughly 89% were seen once. As for treatment: around 19 received Ad26.COV2.S at low or high dose, single or two shots; about 5 received placebo; per-sample allocation not given. Material that was analyzed had been drawn on day 63 after the first vaccine or placebo injection. Sequenced here: peripheral blood, sampled in a trial of Ad26.COV2.S vaccine versus placebo. The receptors derive from a person between 18 and 65 years old who received the Ad26.COV2.S COVID-19 vaccine or a placebo.

V is TRBV7-3 and J is TRBJ2-1; 9 positions agree with TRBD2. Germline assignment: CDR1 SGHTA and CDR2 FQGTGA. Trimming cost V 3 bases and J 8 bases; bases outside gene matches: 5. This CDR3 is built from 14 residues. CDR3 DNA: TGTGCCAGCAGCTTGGGGCGGGAGGGGGATGAGCAGTTCTTC. Translated, it gives CASSLGREGDEQFF.

This clone is a singleton in its sample. This chain connects TRBV19 to TRBJ1-1; weak D call: TRBD1 (5 bases). Trimming took 5 bases from V and 10 from J, leaving 23 bases between them. CDR1 is LNHDA and CDR2 is SQIVND in the germline V gene (reference sequence). The CDR3 contains 15 residues. Here the CDR3 reads CASSPKPGTALGAFF. DNA of the CDR3: TGTGCCAGTAGTCCTAAACCCGGGACGGCTCTAGGAGCTTTCTTT.

This chain links TRBV7-2 with TRBJ2-1; 7 bases line up with TRBD2. J was trimmed by 4 bases and V by 1 base; bases with no gene match: 4. Germline V gene sequence: CDR1 SGHTA, CDR2 FQGNSA. The CDR3 is 15 residues long. CDR3 bases: TGTGCCAGCAGCTTAGACCGGGGGGAGTACAATGAGCAGTTCTTC. Translated: CASSLDRGEYNEQFF.

The chain combines TRBV7-3 with TRBJ1-6; D is uncertain. There are 15 residues in the CDR3. Trimming shortened V by 3 bases and J by 10 bases, and 16 bases separated the two germline ends. From germline, CDR1 is SGHTA and CDR2 FQGTGA. In DNA, the CDR3 is TGTGCCAGCAGCTTCTCTCCGGGGTCCCAATCACCCCTCCACTTT. Amino acids: CASSFSPGSQSPLHF.

This clone was counted once. The gene calls are TRBV7-3 and TRBJ2-2; the D gene is possibly TRBD2 (5 bases). This CDR3 is 13 amino acids long. CDR1 is SGHTA, CDR2 FQGTGA, per germline. V was clipped by 4 bases and J by 7 bases, with 10 bases between them. CDR3 region: CASSWRAGGELFF. The CDR3 bases are TGTGCCAGCAGCTGGCGGGCGGGCGGGGAGCTGTTTTTT.

The chain joins TRBV27 to TRBJ2-2; a weak D match, TRBD1 (6 bases). This CDR3 comprises 13 residues. CDR1 and CDR2 from the germline V gene are MNHEY and SMNVEV (reference sequence). The V gene lost 6 bases and the J gene lost 1 base, with 6 bases spanning the gap. This chain's CDR3 is CASRGQNTGELFF. The CDR3, as DNA: TGTGCCAGCAGGGGACAGAACACCGGGGAGCTGTTTTTT.

This clone was observed once. The chain links TRBV6-5 to TRBJ2-2; tentatively, D is TRBD2 (6 bases). The V gene's germline CDR1 is MNHEY and CDR2 SVGAGI. Trimming stripped 0 bases from V and 5 bases from J, with 13 bases between. The CDR3 consists of 16 residues. CDR3 protein: CASSYSAGRWTGELFF. The CDR3 DNA reads TGTGCCAGCAGTTACTCGGCGGGACGGTGGACCGGGGAGCTGTTTTTT.

The chain recombines TRBV7-2 with TRBJ2-5; no clear D gene. Germline CDR1 is SGHTA and CDR2 is FQGNSA. This CDR3 contains 15 residues. Trimming stripped 6 bases from V and 2 bases from J, with 16 bases between. In nucleotides, the CDR3 is TGTGCCAGCAGTCCTGACTTGGGGTGGCAAGAGACCCAGTACTTC. Its translation: CASSPDLGWQETQYF. Complete variable domain (other parts from reference TRBV7-2 and TRBJ2-5): GAGVSQSPSNKVTEKGKDVELRCDPISGHTALYWYRQSLGQGLEFLIYFQGNSAPDKSGLPSDRFSAERTGGSVSTLTIQRTQQEDSAVYLCASSPDLGWQETQYFGPGTRLLVL.

This sequence joins TRBV10-3 and TRBJ2-6, with TRBD1 identical over 7 bases. The J segment lost 1 base and the V segment lost 5 bases, leaving 5 bases of the junction unmatched. The CDR3 has 16 amino acids. Germline V gene lookup returns CDR1 ENHRY and CDR2 SYGVKD. The CDR3 DNA follows: TGTGCCATCAGTAACTCACAGGGGTCTGGGGCCAACGTCCTGACTTTC. It specifies CAISNSQGSGANVLTF.